Detailed here is one T cell receptor (beta chain). This sample is part of a study of T-cell reconstitution after alpha-beta-depleted transplantation in children. Per germline, CDR1 MNHNY and CDR2 SVGAGI (reference sequence). CDR3 length: 10 amino acids. V shed 8 bases and J shed 4 bases, with 5 bases lying between them. A TCRbeta library incorporating unique molecular identifiers was prepared. TCRdb redid the calling of the PCR reads with MiXCR, one entry per CDR3 protein. The sample has around 500,000 distinct CDR3 sequences, around 13% seen once. The rearrangement joins TRBV6-6 to TRBJ1-1; no clear D. The sequence was obtained from a human donor who donated a stem cell graft to a child with combined immunodeficiency. The sample consisted of PBMCs from the stem cell graft donor, taken from the stem cell graft. As DNA, the CDR3 is TGTGCCAGCTTGGGCACTGAAGCTTTCTTT. The encoded protein is CASLGTEAFF.